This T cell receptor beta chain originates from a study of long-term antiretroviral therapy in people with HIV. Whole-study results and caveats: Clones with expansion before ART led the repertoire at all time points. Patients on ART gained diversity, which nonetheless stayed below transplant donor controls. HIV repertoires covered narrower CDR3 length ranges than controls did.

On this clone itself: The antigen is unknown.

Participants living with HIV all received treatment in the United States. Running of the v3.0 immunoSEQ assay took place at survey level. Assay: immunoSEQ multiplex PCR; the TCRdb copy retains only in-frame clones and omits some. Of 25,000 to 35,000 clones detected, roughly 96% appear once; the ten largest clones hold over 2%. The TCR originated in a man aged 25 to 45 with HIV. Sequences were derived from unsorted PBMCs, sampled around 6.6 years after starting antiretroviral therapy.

DNA of the CDR3: TGTGCCAGCAGTGAAATTCCCTGGGACAGGGGGGCCTACGAGCAGTACTTC. Translated: CASSEIPWDRGAYEQYF. The rearrangement joins TRBV6-1 to TRBJ2-7; 11 bases fit TRBD1. V trimming: 2 bases; J trimming: 2 bases; junction bases outside the gene matches: 8. This CDR3 has 17 residues. Germline values: CDR1 MNHNS, CDR2 SASEGT.